This T cell receptor (beta chain) derives from a study of cytomegalovirus exposure and HLA in healthy donors. The study ran its PCR with 60 Vbeta and 13 Jbeta primers. Generated by immunoSEQ multiplex PCR, the TCRdb table keeps only in-frame clones and is missing some. Found here are roughly 130,000 clones, 75% to 85% of them singletons; the top ten hold about 3.1%. For this clone: Antigen: not known.

Study results and caveats: The majority of TCR sequences were rare, yet some public TCRs appeared in many donors. Using a false discovery rate of 0.05, a later analysis showed that 16,000 or so TCR beta sequences were associated with HLA alleles. The number of N-insertions in an Asian-associated ancestry cluster was reportedly below the approximately 700-donor mean in a later analysis.

The germline V gene encodes CDR1 SNHLY and CDR2 FYNNEI. V was pared by 3 bases and J by 1 base, with 10 bases between. The CDR3 extends over 14 amino acids. This chain uses TRBV2 with TRBJ2-7, with D possibly matching TRBD2 (6 bases). The TCR was taken from a female donor in good health and CMV-seronegative. The sequenced sample was PBMCs. The CDR3 bases are TGTGCCAGCAGTGAGACTCGGGGGTCCTACGAGCAGTACTTC. Translation gives CASSETRGSYEQYF.